The T cell receptor beta chain described here comes from a study of human T cells and chemical hapten exposure (dated by TCRdb to the early 2020s). For the study in its entirety: For sensitization, 2% DPC in acetone was applied to a 2 cm by 2 cm area of upper inner arm skin. Patch testing was done on the upper back using Finn chambers containing 0.01% DPC, and results were scored after 6 days according to International Contact Dermatitis Research Group standards. Libraries were pooled for sequencing, and per-sample TCR yields varied mainly because of small differences in library volumes within the pool. In alopecia patients, the study followed how the peripheral blood TCR repertoire changed in vivo over primary and secondary sensitization to diphenylcyclopropenone (DPC), a hapten. Patients additionally received weekly therapeutic DPC doses to the scalp throughout the approximately 22-week study period. Alopecia areata with under or over 50% scalp involvement, alopecia totalis and alopecia universalis were represented in the patient cohort, which was mostly female. Blood samples were taken from patients before sensitization (week 0) and at 2, 6 and about 24 weeks after DPC sensitization. Around 29 alopecia patients provided blood for TCR sequencing at one to four time points (pre-sensitization, 2, 6 and 24 weeks). Paper-wide results and their limitations: Compared with pre-sensitization or healthy control sets, expanded TCRs formed significantly more large CDR3 similarity clusters, which is consistent with antigen-driven responses. Patch test score correlated positively with the number of PT1 expanded TCRs, reaching significance at thresholds 8, 16 and 32 but not at 4. DPC sensitization did not change the number of TCRs with a frequency above 1 in 1000, and there was no evidence of changes in global repertoire structure. After repeated subsampling, the strength of the expansion versus patch-test correlation and the threshold at which it became significant changed. Because every patient had alopecia, a presumed autoimmune disease, the patients' immune response might differ from that of healthy individuals.

From the germline V gene (reference sequence), CDR1 is SEHNR and CDR2 is FQNEAQ. V trim: 5 bases; J trim: 9 bases; unmatched bases: 11. Its CDR3 holds 15 amino acids, cysteine through phenylalanine. Only the CDR3 DNA stays, 45 bases, in frame from base 1. As concerns this clonotype: Its binding antigen is unknown. The sample holds no much larger clone one base away, and base qualities are not on file.

What this sample's time point label stands for: patch test 3, about 24 weeks after DPC sensitization. The meaning of the sample's treatment or condition label: therapeutic diphenylcyclopropenone sensitization with weekly scalp DPC. At every patch-test visit, the blood draw took place before the patch test was put on. To be eligible, patients had to be aged 18 to 70, diagnosed with alopecia and judged suitable for DPC therapy, while pregnant patients were excluded. Total RNA was extracted from unfractionated whole blood collected in Tempus Blood RNA tubes. Libraries were built with RACE. Sequencing instrument: NextSeq 500. During library preparation, unique molecular identifiers were attached to individual cDNA molecules so that TCRs could be counted in a quantitative, reproducible way. For every blood RNA sample, sequencing covered both the TCR alpha and TCR beta chains. Processing in the source paper ran as follows. Samples had a median of roughly 87,000 TCRs, with a range from about 23,224 to 750,000. V, J and CDR3 annotation of the TCR reads was carried out using the Decombinator software suite. For PS versus PT1 abundance plots, all samples were subsampled to the same number of TCRs (28,000). TCRs were defined as expanded if absent before sensitization and observed at least eight times at the 2-week time point. The public reads were run again by TCRdb, first through fastp at Q25 and then through MiXCR, and only productive beta chains were kept. Rows are unified per CDR3 protein, each entry keeping the most common DNA and genes. The V and J calls shown here were made by TCRdb, not taken from the authors' results. Here the sample has 100,000 or so distinct CDR3 sequences; about 34% occur a single time. Of the sample, around 2.5% falls within the top ten clones.

The clonotype originates from a man in his forties with alopecia areata. Some clones in this sample may be carry-over from other donors' samples. This specimen consisted of whole blood, obtained in connection with sensitization to the hapten diphenylcyclopropenone (DPC). The sequence is built from TRBV7-9 and TRBJ2-3; 10 central bases correspond to TRBD2. The CDR3 in this case is CASSAAGTSARTQYF. In nucleotides, the sequence is TGTGCCAGCAGCGCAGCCGGGACTAGCGCGAGAACGCAGTATTTT.